The rows below give T cell receptor beta chains drawn from one sample of a study of cytomegalovirus exposure and HLA in healthy donors. Data came from immunoSEQ multiplex PCR; TCRdb stores just in-frame clones and leaves some out. The sample gives roughly 150,000 clones, roughly 80% of which show up once; around 8% is in the top ten. Sequences were obtained from PBMCs. The receptor source for this set is a male donor in good health and CMV-seropositive. Both conserved end residues are part of each CDR3. The D gene is left open where the match is weak. Some rows have no size entry. The others give once, few or many, or a class for an expanded clone.

J: TRBJ1-1
V: TRBV28
D: NA
size: NA
length: 15
CDR3: CASSLEVVQNTEAFF
DNA: TGTGCCAGCAGTTTAGAGGTAGTACAGAACACTGAAGCTTTCTTT

J: TRBJ2-5
V: TRBV25-1
D: TRBD1
size: once
length: 16
CDR3: CASSASSRGLGETQYF
DNA: TGTGCCAGCAGTGCATCCTCCAGGGGGCTGGGAGAGACCCAGTACTTC

J: TRBJ2-1
V: TRBV27
D: NA
size: NA
length: 12
CDR3: CATQEGYNEQFF
DNA: TGTGCCACTCAGGAGGGATATAATGAGCAGTTCTTC

J: TRBJ2-7
V: TRBV19
D: TRBD2
size: NA
length: 14
CDR3: CASSGLAGAGEQYF
DNA: TGTGCCAGTAGCGGACTAGCGGGAGCGGGCGAGCAGTACTTC

J: TRBJ2-5
V: TRBV2
D: TRBD2
size: NA
length: 15
CDR3: CASSAMGLAEETQYF
DNA: TGTGCCAGCAGTGCCATGGGACTAGCCGAAGAGACCCAGTACTTC

J: TRBJ1-3
V: TRBV2
D: NA
size: NA
length: 13
CDR3: CASRRQSGNTIYF
DNA: TGTGCCAGCCGTCGACAGTCTGGAAACACCATATATTTT

J: TRBJ2-7
V: TRBV7-9
D: TRBD2
size: NA
length: 14
CDR3: CASSLGGGSYEQYF
DNA: TGTGCCAGCAGCTTAGGGGGGGGCTCCTACGAGCAGTACTTC

J: TRBJ2-7
V: TRBV5-1
D: NA
size: NA
length: 13
CDR3: CASSLDGSYEQYF
DNA: TGCGCCAGCAGCTTGGACGGCTCCTACGAGCAGTACTTC

J: TRBJ1-3
V: TRBV28
D: NA
size: NA
length: 15
CDR3: CASSPPGTSGNTIYF
DNA: TGTGCCAGCAGCCCTCCAGGAACCTCTGGAAACACCATATATTTT

J: TRBJ2-7
V: TRBV28
D: NA
size: NA
length: 12
CDR3: CASSLEGYEQYF
DNA: TGTGCCAGCAGTTTAGAGGGCTACGAGCAGTACTTC

J: TRBJ1-1
V: TRBV6-5
D: NA
size: NA
length: 13
CDR3: CASSYSSDTEAFF
DNA: TGTGCCAGCAGTTACTCGTCGGACACTGAAGCTTTCTTT

J: TRBJ1-3
V: TRBV7-2
D: NA
size: NA
length: 17
CDR3: CASSLVATGSAGNTIYF
DNA: TGTGCCAGCAGCTTGGTCGCGACAGGCTCAGCTGGAAACACCATATATTTT

J: TRBJ2-7
V: TRBV6-5
D: TRBD1
size: NA
length: 15
CDR3: CASSYSGTGGYEQYF
DNA: TGTGCCAGCAGTTACTCTGGGACAGGGGGCTACGAGCAGTACTTC

J: TRBJ1-1
V: TRBV19
D: NA
size: few
length: 14
CDR3: CASSMGGPNTEAFF
DNA: TGTGCCAGTAGTATGGGGGGTCCGAACACTGAAGCTTTCTTT

J: TRBJ2-6
V: TRBV7-9
D: TRBD1
size: NA
length: 16
CDR3: CASNKDRGEGANGLTF
DNA: TGTGCCAGCAACAAGGACAGGGGGGAAGGGGCCAACGGCCTGACTTTC

J: TRBJ1-5
V: TRBV10-3
D: NA
size: NA
length: 15
CDR3: CAISEQGGKSQPQHF
DNA: TGTGCCATCAGTGAGCAGGGAGGGAAATCCCAGCCCCAGCATTTT

J: TRBJ2-7
V: TRBV10-3
D: TRBD1
size: NA
length: 15
CDR3: CAISATPGQGYEQYF
DNA: TGTGCCATCAGTGCCACTCCGGGACAGGGGTACGAGCAGTACTTC

J: TRBJ2-7
V: TRBV27
D: TRBD1
size: NA
length: 18
CDR3: CASSALMMPGQGKYEQYF
DNA: TGTGCCAGCAGTGCTCTAATGATGCCGGGACAGGGGAAGTACGAGCAGTACTTC

J: TRBJ1-1
V: TRBV28
D: TRBD1
size: NA
length: 13
CDR3: CASSPDRVAEAFF
DNA: TGTGCCAGCAGTCCCGACAGGGTTGCTGAAGCTTTCTTT

J: TRBJ1-5
V: TRBV28
D: NA
size: few
length: 12
CDR3: CASSSTTEPQHF
DNA: TGTGCCAGCAGTTCGACTACCGAGCCCCAGCATTTT

J: TRBJ2-7
V: TRBV9
D: NA
size: NA
length: 14
CDR3: CASSVAGASYEQYF
DNA: TGTGCCAGCAGCGTAGCGGGAGCTTCCTACGAGCAGTACTTC

J: TRBJ2-7
V: TRBV5-5
D: TRBD1
size: NA
length: 15
CDR3: CASSSSGTGGRGQYF
DNA: TGTGCCAGCAGCTCATCCGGGACAGGCGGCCGAGGGCAGTACTTC

J: TRBJ2-2
V: TRBV29-1
D: TRBD1
size: NA
length: 14
CDR3: CSVERQGAAGELFF
DNA: TGCAGCGTTGAACGACAGGGGGCAGCCGGGGAGCTGTTTTTT

J: TRBJ2-5
V: TRBV4-3
D: TRBD2
size: NA
length: 16
CDR3: CASSQDFGGEVETQYF
DNA: TGCGCCAGCAGCCAAGATTTCGGGGGGGAGGTAGAGACCCAGTACTTC

J: TRBJ2-2
V: TRBV5-1
D: NA
size: NA
length: 11
CDR3: CASSFSGELFF
DNA: TGCGCCAGCAGCTTCTCCGGGGAGCTGTTTTTT

J: TRBJ2-1
V: TRBV19
D: TRBD1
size: NA
length: 12
CDR3: CASRQGYNEQFF
DNA: TGTGCCAGCCGACAGGGCTACAATGAGCAGTTCTTC

J: TRBJ2-3
V: TRBV27
D: NA
size: NA
length: 15
CDR3: CASSRKPQPTDTQYF
DNA: TGTGCCAGCAGTCGAAAACCACAGCCCACAGATACGCAGTATTTT

J: TRBJ2-5
V: TRBV11-2
D: TRBD1
size: NA
length: 13
CDR3: CASSSGTEETQYF
DNA: TGTGCCAGCAGCTCGGGGACAGAAGAGACCCAGTACTTC

J: TRBJ1-1
V: TRBV6-5
D: NA
size: NA
length: 14
CDR3: CASSYSSGGFGAFF
DNA: TGTGCCAGCAGTTACTCGAGCGGGGGATTCGGGGCTTTCTTT

J: TRBJ1-4
V: TRBV7-2
D: NA
size: NA
length: 13
CDR3: CASSSGRGEKLFF
DNA: TGTGCCAGCAGCTCTGGGCGGGGAGAAAAACTGTTTTTT

J: TRBJ1-1
V: TRBV19
D: NA
size: NA
length: 15
CDR3: CASSARQFMNTEAFF
DNA: TGTGCCAGTAGTGCCCGACAGTTCATGAACACTGAAGCTTTCTTT

J: TRBJ2-1
V: TRBV4-1
D: TRBD2
size: NA
length: 17
CDR3: CASSQETGGRGGNEQFF
DNA: TGCGCCAGCAGCCAAGAAACTGGCGGGAGGGGGGGCAATGAGCAGTTCTTC

J: TRBJ2-1
V: TRBV20-1
D: NA
size: few
length: 11
CDR3: CSRLGYNEQFF
DNA: TGCAGTCGACTCGGTTACAATGAGCAGTTCTTC

J: TRBJ2-3
V: TRBV2
D: TRBD2
size: NA
length: 14
CDR3: CASKLAVSTDTQYF
DNA: TGTGCCAGCAAACTAGCGGTTAGCACAGATACGCAGTATTTT

J: TRBJ1-2
V: TRBV6-1
D: TRBD1
size: NA
length: 14
CDR3: CASSRDRGVKGYTF
DNA: TGTGCCAGCAGTCGTGACAGGGGTGTAAAGGGCTACACCTTC

J: TRBJ2-7
V: TRBV19
D: NA
size: NA
length: 15
CDR3: CASSIFGQPSYEQYF
DNA: TGTGCCAGTAGTATCTTCGGACAGCCCTCCTACGAGCAGTACTTC

J: TRBJ2-1
V: TRBV2
D: NA
size: NA
length: 15
CDR3: CASSTSGTQYNEQFF
DNA: TGTGCCAGCAGTACCTCCGGGACTCAGTACAATGAGCAGTTCTTC